This T cell receptor (beta chain) appears in the sequencing data of a study of patients and donors after allogeneic stem cell transplantation. Trimming stripped 7 bases from V and 5 bases from J, with 11 bases between. Germline V CDR1 and CDR2: SEHNR, FQNEAQ (reference sequence). This CDR3 has 12 amino acids. This clonotype was seen just once. TCRdb called the RT-PCR reads again in MiXCR, with one record for every CDR3 protein. The sample lists approximately 150,000 distinct CDR3 sequences, approximately 30% occurring once. This sequence was found in a human donor who was either an allogeneic HSCT recipient or a stem cell or donor lymphocyte infusion donor (not recorded which). It is not recorded whose cells these are; they may come from a transplant donor. The sample taken for sequencing was blood, either unsorted or a sorted T cell fraction (not recorded which). V gene TRBV7-9 combines with J gene TRBJ2-5; D is ambiguous. CDR3 sequence: CASNQIMETQYF. In DNA, the CDR3 is TGTGCCAGCAACCAGATTATGGAGACCCAGTACTTC.